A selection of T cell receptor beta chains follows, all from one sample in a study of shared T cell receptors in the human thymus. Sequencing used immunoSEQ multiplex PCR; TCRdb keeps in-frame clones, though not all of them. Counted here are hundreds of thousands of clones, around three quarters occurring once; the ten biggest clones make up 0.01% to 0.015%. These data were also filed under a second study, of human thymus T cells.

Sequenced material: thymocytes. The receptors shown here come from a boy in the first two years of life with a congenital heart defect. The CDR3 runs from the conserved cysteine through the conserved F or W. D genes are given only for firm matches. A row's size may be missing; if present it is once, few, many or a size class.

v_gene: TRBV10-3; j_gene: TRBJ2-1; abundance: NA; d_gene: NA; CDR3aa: CAISAPLAHSSYNEQFF; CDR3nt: TGTGCCATCAGCGCTCCCCTAGCCCATAGCTCCTACAATGAGCAGTTCTTC
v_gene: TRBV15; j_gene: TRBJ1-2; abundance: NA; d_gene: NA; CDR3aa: CATPGQGGGYTF; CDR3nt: TGTGCCACCCCTGGGCAGGGAGGCGGCTACACCTTC
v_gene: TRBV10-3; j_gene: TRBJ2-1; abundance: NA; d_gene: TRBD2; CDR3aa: CAISTPSGRVSYNEQFF; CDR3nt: TGTGCCATCTCAACTCCTAGCGGGAGGGTGTCCTACAATGAGCAGTTCTTC
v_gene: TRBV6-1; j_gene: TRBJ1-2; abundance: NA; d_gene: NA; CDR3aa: CASLVTKRRYGYTF; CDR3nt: TGTGCCAGCTTGGTGACCAAGAGGAGGTATGGCTACACCTTC
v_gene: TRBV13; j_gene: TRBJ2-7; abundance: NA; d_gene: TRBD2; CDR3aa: CASSRVSGSLVNSSYEQYF; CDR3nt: TGTGCCAGCAGCCGAGTTAGCGGGAGCCTAGTCAACAGCTCCTACGAGCAGTACTTC
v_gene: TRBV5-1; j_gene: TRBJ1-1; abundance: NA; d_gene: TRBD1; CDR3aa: CASSLGTGTENTEAFF; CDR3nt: TGCGCCAGCAGCTTGGGTACCGGGACAGAGAACACTGAAGCTTTCTTT
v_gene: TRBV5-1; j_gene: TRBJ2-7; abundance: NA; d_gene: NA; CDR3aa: CASSFDTRTYEQYF; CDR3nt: TGCGCCAGCAGCTTTGACACCCGAACCTACGAGCAGTACTTC
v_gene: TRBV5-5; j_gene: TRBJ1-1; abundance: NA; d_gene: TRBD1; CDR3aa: CASSRQGLSFF; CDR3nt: TGTGCCAGCAGCCGACAGGGGTTATCTTTCTTT
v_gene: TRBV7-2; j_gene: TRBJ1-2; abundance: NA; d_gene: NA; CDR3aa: CASSPLGSLATGYTF; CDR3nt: TGTGCCAGCAGCCCATTAGGTAGCCTCGCGACGGGCTACACCTTC
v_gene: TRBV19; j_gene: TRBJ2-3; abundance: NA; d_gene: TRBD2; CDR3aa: CASSIGGRAADTQYF; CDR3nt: TGTGCCAGTAGTATAGGCGGGAGGGCCGCAGATACGCAGTATTTT
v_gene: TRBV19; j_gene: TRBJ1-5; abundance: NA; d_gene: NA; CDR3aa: CASSIPGDMIWHF; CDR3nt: TGTGCCAGTAGTATACCAGGGGACATGATCTGGCATTTT
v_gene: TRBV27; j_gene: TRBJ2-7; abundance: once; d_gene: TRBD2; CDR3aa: CASSLSATSVRSYEQYF; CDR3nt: TGTGCCAGCAGTTTATCGGCAACTAGCGTTCGGTCCTACGAGCAGTACTTC
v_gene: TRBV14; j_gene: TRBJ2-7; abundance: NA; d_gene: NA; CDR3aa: CASSQDPGHYYEQYF; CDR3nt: TGTGCCAGCAGCCAAGACCCAGGACATTACTACGAGCAGTACTTC
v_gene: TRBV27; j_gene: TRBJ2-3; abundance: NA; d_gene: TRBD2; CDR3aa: CASSLSCASGSITDTQYF; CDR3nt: TGTGCCAGCAGTTTATCGTGCGCTAGCGGGAGCATCACTGATACGCAGTATTTT
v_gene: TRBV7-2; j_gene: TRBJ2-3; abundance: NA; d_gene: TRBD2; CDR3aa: CASSSKSGLAGGTQYF; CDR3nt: TGTGCCAGCAGCTCCAAATCGGGACTAGCGGGAGGAACGCAGTATTTT
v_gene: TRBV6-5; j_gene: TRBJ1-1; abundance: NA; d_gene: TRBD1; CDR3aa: CASRYDRGNTEAFF; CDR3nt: TGTGCCAGCAGATATGACAGGGGGAACACTGAAGCTTTCTTT
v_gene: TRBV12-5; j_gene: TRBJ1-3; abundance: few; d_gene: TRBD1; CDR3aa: CASGSRDRGGSGNTIYF; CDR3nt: TGTGCTAGTGGTAGCCGGGACAGGGGAGGCTCTGGAAACACCATATATTTT
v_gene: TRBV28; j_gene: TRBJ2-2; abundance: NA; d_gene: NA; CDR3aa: CASSPPQGSTGELFF; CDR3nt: TGTGCCAGCAGTCCCCCCCAGGGGAGCACCGGGGAGCTGTTTTTT
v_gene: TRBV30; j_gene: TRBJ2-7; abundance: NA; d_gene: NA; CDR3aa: CAWSVLSGHEQYF; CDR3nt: TGTGCCTGGAGTGTATTGTCAGGGCACGAGCAGTACTTC
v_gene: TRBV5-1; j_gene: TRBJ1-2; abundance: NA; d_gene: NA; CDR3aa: CASSRGWRFYGYTF; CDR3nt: TGCGCCAGCAGCCGGGGGTGGAGATTCTATGGCTACACCTTC
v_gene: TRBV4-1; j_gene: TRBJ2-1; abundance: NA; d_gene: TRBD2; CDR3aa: CASSPWGERELVEQFF; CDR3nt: TGCGCCAGCAGCCCCTGGGGGGAGCGGGAGTTAGTTGAGCAGTTCTTC
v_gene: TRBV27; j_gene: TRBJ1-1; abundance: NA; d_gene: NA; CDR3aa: CASSSRENTEAFF; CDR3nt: TGTGCCAGCAGTTCTCGGGAGAACACTGAAGCTTTCTTT